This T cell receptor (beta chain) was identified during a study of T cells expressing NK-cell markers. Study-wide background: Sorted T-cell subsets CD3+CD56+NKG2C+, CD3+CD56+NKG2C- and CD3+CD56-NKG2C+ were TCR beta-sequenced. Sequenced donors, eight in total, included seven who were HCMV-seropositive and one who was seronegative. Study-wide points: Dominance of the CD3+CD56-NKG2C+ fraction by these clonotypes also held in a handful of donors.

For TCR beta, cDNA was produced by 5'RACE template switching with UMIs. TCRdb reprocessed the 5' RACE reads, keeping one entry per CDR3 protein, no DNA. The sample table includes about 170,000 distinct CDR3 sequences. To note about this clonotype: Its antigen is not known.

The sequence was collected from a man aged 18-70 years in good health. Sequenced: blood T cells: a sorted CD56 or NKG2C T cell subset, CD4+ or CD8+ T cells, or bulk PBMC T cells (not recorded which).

The CDR3 sequence is CATSRERDRGRNEQFF. V gene TRBV15 combines with J gene TRBJ2-1; TCRdb lists TRBD1, though no DNA is available to test this call. From germline, CDR1 is LNHNV and CDR2 YYDKDF (reference sequence). The CDR3 runs 16 residues.